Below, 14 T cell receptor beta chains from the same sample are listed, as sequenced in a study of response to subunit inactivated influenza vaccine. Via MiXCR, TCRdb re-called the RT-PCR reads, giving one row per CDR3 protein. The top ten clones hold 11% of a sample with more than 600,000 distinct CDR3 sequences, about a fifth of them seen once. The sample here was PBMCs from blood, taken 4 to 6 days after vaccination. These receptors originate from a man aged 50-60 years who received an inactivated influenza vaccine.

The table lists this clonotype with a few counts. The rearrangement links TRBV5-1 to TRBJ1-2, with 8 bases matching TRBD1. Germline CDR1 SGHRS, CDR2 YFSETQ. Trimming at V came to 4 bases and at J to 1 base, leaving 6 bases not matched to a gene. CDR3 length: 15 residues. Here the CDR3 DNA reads TGCGCCAGCAGCCCTCAGGGGGCCGTTAACTATGGCTACACCTTC. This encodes CASSPQGAVNYGYTF.

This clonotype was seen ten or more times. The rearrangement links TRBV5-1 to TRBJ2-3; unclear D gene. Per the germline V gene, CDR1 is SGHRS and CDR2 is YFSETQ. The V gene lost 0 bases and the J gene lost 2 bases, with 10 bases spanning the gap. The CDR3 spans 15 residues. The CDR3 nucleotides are TGCGCCAGCAGCTTGGGCGGAGCACTCACAGATACGCAGTATTTT. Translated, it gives CASSLGGALTDTQYF.

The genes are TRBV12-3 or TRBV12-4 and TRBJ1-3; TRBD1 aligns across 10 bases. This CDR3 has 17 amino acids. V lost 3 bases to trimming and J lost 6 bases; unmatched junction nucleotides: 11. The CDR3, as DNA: TGTGCCAGCAGTTTTTCCCCCGGGACAGGGGATAAAAACACCATATATTTT. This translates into CASSFSPGTGDKNTIYF.

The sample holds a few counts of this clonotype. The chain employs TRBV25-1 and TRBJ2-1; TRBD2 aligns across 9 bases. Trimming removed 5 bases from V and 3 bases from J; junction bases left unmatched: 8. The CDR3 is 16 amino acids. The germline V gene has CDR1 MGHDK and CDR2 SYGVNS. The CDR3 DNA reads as TGTGCCAGCAGTAGCGGGGGGCCCCAGATCTACAATGAGCAGTTCTTC. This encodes CASSSGGPQIYNEQFF. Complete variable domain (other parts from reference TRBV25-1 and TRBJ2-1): EADIYQTPRYLVIGTGKKITLECSQTMGHDKMYWYQQDPGMELHLIHYSYGVNSTEKGDLSSESTVSRIRTEHFPLTLESARPSHTSQYLCASSSGGPQIYNEQFFGPGTRLTVL.

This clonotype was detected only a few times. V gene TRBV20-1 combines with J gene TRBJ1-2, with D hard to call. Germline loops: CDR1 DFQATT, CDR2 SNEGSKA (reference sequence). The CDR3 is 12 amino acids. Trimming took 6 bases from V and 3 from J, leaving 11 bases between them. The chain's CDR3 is CSATLGYYGYTF. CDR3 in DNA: TGCAGTGCCACACTGGGTTACTATGGCTACACCTTC.

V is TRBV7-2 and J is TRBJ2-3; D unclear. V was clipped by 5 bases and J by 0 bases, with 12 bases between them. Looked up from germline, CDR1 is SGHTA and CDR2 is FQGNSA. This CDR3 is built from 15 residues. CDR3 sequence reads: CASSAAFTSTDTQYF. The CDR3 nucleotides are TGTGCCAGCAGCGCAGCCTTTACTAGCACAGATACGCAGTATTTT.

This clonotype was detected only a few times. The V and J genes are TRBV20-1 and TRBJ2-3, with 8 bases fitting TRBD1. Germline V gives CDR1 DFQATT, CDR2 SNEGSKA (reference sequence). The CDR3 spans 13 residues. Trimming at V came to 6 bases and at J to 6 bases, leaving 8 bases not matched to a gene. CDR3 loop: CSANGQGLDTQYF. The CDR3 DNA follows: TGCAGTGCCAACGGACAGGGTTTGGATACGCAGTATTTT.

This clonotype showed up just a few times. The CDR3 here is CASTRTGGYEQYF. For the CDR3, the DNA is TGTGCCAGCACCCGGACAGGGGGCTACGAGCAGTACTTC. V and J are TRBV12-3 or TRBV12-4 and TRBJ2-7; 10 bases map to TRBD1. This CDR3 spans 13 amino acids. J gave up 3 bases and V 7 bases, and 3 bases lay outside the gene matches.

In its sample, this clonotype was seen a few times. For the CDR3, the DNA is TGTGCCAGCAGTTTATCGTATGGTCTCGGATCCAACACTGAAGCTTTCTTT. This sequence encodes CASSLSYGLGSNTEAFF. The rearrangement joins TRBV12-3 or TRBV12-4 to TRBJ1-1; D unresolved. Trimming removed 2 bases at V and 2 bases at J, with 18 bases between. This CDR3 contains 17 residues.

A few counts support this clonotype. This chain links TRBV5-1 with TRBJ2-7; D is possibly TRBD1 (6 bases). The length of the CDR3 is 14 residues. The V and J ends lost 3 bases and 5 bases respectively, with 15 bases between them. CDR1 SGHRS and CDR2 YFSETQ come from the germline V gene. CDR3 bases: TGCGCCAGCAGCTATGGACAGTTATTCCACGAGCAGTACTTC. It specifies CASSYGQLFHEQYF.

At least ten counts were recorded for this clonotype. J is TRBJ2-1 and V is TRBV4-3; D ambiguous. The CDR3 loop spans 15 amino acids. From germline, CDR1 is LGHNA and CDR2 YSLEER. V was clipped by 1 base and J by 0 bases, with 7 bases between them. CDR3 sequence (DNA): TGCGCCAGCAGCCAAGGTCTGATCTCCTACAATGAGCAGTTCTTC. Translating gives CASSQGLISYNEQFF.

Written as DNA, the CDR3 is TGTGCCAGCAGTTACGGGGGGGGTGGCAATCAGCCCCAGCATTTT. Protein product: CASSYGGGGNQPQHF. The chain employs TRBV6-2 or TRBV6-3 and TRBJ1-5; TRBD1 is a possible D gene (5 bases). The CDR3 runs to 15 residues. Germline V gene lookup returns CDR1 MNHEY and CDR2 SVGEGT. V was shortened by 2 bases and J by 2 bases, with 10 bases between the two germline ends.

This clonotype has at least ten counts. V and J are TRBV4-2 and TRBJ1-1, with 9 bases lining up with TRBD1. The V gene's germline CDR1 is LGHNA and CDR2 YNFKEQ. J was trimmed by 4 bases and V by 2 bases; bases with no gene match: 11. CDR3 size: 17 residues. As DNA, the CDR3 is TGTGCCAGCAGCCAATTCACTCTACAGGGGGCGAGCACTGAAGCTTTCTTT. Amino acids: CASSQFTLQGASTEAFF.

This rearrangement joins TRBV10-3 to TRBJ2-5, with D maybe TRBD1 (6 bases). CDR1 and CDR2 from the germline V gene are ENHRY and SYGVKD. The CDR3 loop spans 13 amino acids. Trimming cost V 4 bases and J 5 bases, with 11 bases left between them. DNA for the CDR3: TGTGCCATCAGTGCCGGGACAATGGAGACCCAGTACTTC. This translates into CAISAGTMETQYF.